Given below is one T cell receptor beta chain in context. This record belongs to a study of blood T cell repertoires in COVID-19. Germline trimming cut 0 bases from V and 7 bases from J; bases unmatched to any gene: 7. The V gene's germline CDR1 is MGHRA and CDR2 YSYEKL. The CDR3 totals 17 residues. Using immunoSEQ multiplex PCR, the repertoire was profiled, and TCRdb retains in-frame clones only, with some absent. The data show 160,000 or so clones, about 85% seen once. Enrolled through a virtual design, the participants were between 18 and 89 years of age and came from 24 US areas. The specimen was PBMCs or T cells enriched from blood (not recorded which). The receptor was derived from a woman aged 40 to 50 with acute COVID-19. The J gene is TRBJ1-5, the V gene TRBV4-1; 12 nucleotides agree with TRBD1. As DNA, the CDR3 is TGCGCCAGCAGCCAAGAGGGACAGGGGGCGCTTTGGCAGCCCCAGCATTTT. Translating it yields CASSQEGQGALWQPQHF.